Presented here are 25 T cell receptor beta chains from one specimen sequenced in a study of blood T cell repertoires in COVID-19. Method: immunoSEQ multiplex PCR; TCRdb's copy keeps in-frame clones and lacks some. The top ten hold less than 2% of the sample, which has roughly 520,000 clones, 88% seen once. The sequenced material came from PBMCs or T cells enriched from blood (not recorded which). These receptors were obtained from a woman aged 40 to 50 who had recovered from COVID-19.

This rearrangement joins TRBV30 to TRBJ2-3; perhaps TRBD1 as D (5 bases). Germline V gene lookup returns CDR1 GTSNPN and CDR2 SVGIG (reference sequence). V was cut by 0 bases and J by 6 bases, with 7 bases left in between. This CDR3 has 12 residues. CDR3 nucleotides: TGTGCCTGGAGTGTACAGGAGGATACGCAGTATTTT. As protein: CAWSVQEDTQYF. Supplemented by reference TRBV30 and TRBJ2-3, the full variable domain reads SQTIHQWPATLVQPVGSPLSLECTVEGTSNPNLYWYRQAAGRGLQLLFYSVGIGQISSEVPQNLSASRPQDRQFILSSKKLLLSDSGFYLCAWSVQEDTQYFGPGTRLTVL.

A single count supports this clone. This chain uses TRBV7-2 with TRBJ2-1, with TRBD2 matching 7 bases. This CDR3 comprises 15 residues. Germline V gene data show CDR1 as SGHTA and CDR2 as FQGNSA. Germline trimming cut 3 bases from V and 3 bases from J; bases unmatched to any gene: 5. The DNA of the CDR3 is TGTGCCAGCAGCTTCCTGGCTAGCGGCTACAATGAGCAGTTCTTC. Protein sequence: CASSFLASGYNEQFF.

This chain links TRBV24-1 with TRBJ1-2, with TRBD1 identical over 12 bases. Germline lookup yields CDR1 KGHDR and CDR2 SFDVKD. The CDR3 extends over 17 amino acids. J gave up 4 bases and V 8 bases, and 13 bases lay outside the gene matches. CDR3 nucleotides: TGTGCCACCATCCCTGCCGGGACAGGGGGCTTGGGCTATGGCTACACCTTC. This gives the protein CATIPAGTGGLGYGYTF.

The chain has TRBV9 and TRBJ2-3; possible D gene TRBD2, 5 bases. This CDR3 region has 14 residues. Germline-derived CDR1 and CDR2 are SGDLS and YYNGEE. Trimming took 0 bases from V and 5 from J, leaving 10 bases between them. The CDR3 spells CASSVGLLIDTQYF. The CDR3 nucleotides are TGTGCCAGCAGCGTAGGACTACTCATAGATACGCAGTATTTT.

Comment on this clone: Other DNA sequences of this sample code for an identical CDR3. The genes are TRBV18 and TRBJ2-7; D may be TRBD2 (5 bases). The V end lost 3 bases, the J end lost 3 bases, and 6 bases lay between the germline ends. The CDR3 totals 12 residues. CDR1 and CDR2 from the germline V gene are KGHSH and LQKENI. The CDR3 DNA is TGTGCCAGCTCACCCGGAGGCTACGAGCAGTACTTC. Amino acid sequence: CASSPGGYEQYF.

The chain has TRBV5-1 and TRBJ1-1; TRBD1 aligns across 7 bases. Germline trimming cut 0 bases from V and 5 bases from J; bases unmatched to any gene: 7. The CDR3 is made up of 15 amino acids. Germline CDR1 is SGHRS and CDR2 is YFSETQ. The CDR3 region is CASSLAKAGGTEAFF. The CDR3 bases are TGCGCCAGCAGCTTGGCCAAGGCAGGGGGGACTGAAGCTTTCTTT. The full variable domain, in which reference TRBV5-1 and TRBJ1-1 provide the parts outside the CDR3, is KAGVTQTPRYLIKTRGQQVTLSCSPISGHRSVSWYQQTPGQGLQFLFEYFSETQRNKGNFPGRFSGRQFSNSRSEMNVSTLELGDSALYLCASSLAKAGGTEAFFGQGTRLTVV.

V and J are TRBV12-5 and TRBJ2-1; D might be TRBD1 (6 bases). The germline V and J ends were trimmed by 3 bases and 0 bases, with 12 bases remaining between them. Germline CDR1 is LGHNT and CDR2 is FRNRAP. The CDR3 has 16 amino acids. CDR3 sequence: CASGLWLGGSYNEQFF. The DNA for the CDR3 is TGTGCTAGTGGTTTATGGTTAGGGGGCTCCTACAATGAGCAGTTCTTC.

This chain uses TRBV5-1 with TRBJ2-3; D remains ambiguous. The CDR3 runs to 11 residues. V shed 4 bases and J shed 6 bases, with 6 bases lying between them. The germline V gene encodes CDR1 SGHRS and CDR2 YFSETQ. The CDR3 loop reads CASSLLDTQYF. DNA of the CDR3: TGCGCCAGCAGCCTGTTGGATACGCAGTATTTT.

The chain joins TRBV27 to TRBJ2-7; 8 bases align to TRBD1. The trim removed 5 bases at V and 4 bases at J, leaving 13 bases unmatched. This CDR3 is 16 amino acids long. The germline CDR1 and CDR2 sequences are MNHEY and SMNVEV (reference sequence). CDR3 amino acids: CASSPTSDRVRYEQYF. CDR3 DNA: TGTGCCAGCAGTCCAACCTCGGACAGGGTACGTTACGAGCAGTACTTC.

The V call is TRBV18, the J call TRBJ1-5, with TRBD1 matching over 7 bases. The V gene's germline CDR1 is KGHSH and CDR2 LQKENI. Unmatched junction bases numbered 6, after V lost 0 bases and J lost 4 bases. This CDR3 has 16 residues. The CDR3 DNA reads as TGTGCCAGCTCACCACCTAACGCAGGGGGGAATCAGCCCCAGCATTTT. Translation gives CASSPPNAGGNQPQHF.

The CDR3, as DNA: TGTGCCAGCAGCCTATTAAGGACAGGGGACTATGGCTACACCTTC. Its protein product is CASSLLRTGDYGYTF. The chain carries TRBV7-2 and TRBJ1-2; 9 bases agree with TRBD1. Trimming took 5 bases from V and 3 from J; bases not matched to a gene: 7. Germline V gene sequence: CDR1 SGHTA, CDR2 FQGNSA. This CDR3 region has 15 residues.

V is TRBV24-1 and J is TRBJ1-2; D is undetermined. The CDR3 loop spans 16 amino acids. The germline V and J ends were trimmed by 6 bases and 4 bases, with 20 bases remaining between them. The germline CDR1 and CDR2 sequences are KGHDR and SFDVKD. CDR3 coding DNA: TGTGCCACCAGTTCCCCGGTCGGTGAGGGTCGCTATGGCTACACCTTC. Protein sequence: CATSSPVGEGRYGYTF.

Remarks on this clone: One end of the junction fails to match germline, which may point to a read error. This rearrangement joins TRBV4-3 to TRBJ2-1, with TRBD2 identical over 15 bases. This CDR3 is built from 17 residues. Germline loops: CDR1 LGHNA, CDR2 YSLEER. The CDR3 is CASNQGLAGGMDNEQFF. In DNA form, the CDR3 reads TGCGCCAGCAACCAAGGACTAGCGGGAGGGATGGACAATGAGCAGTTCTTC.

The chain is built from TRBV20-1 and TRBJ1-1; no reliable D call. The length of the CDR3 is 13 residues. Trimming removed 3 bases from V and 1 base from J, with 9 bases in between. Germline V CDR1 and CDR2: DFQATT, SNEGSKA (reference sequence). DNA for the CDR3: TGCAGTGCTAGTGGGCATTCGAACACTGAAGCTTTCTTT. Translated, it gives CSASGHSNTEAFF.

DNA of the CDR3: TGTGCCAGCTCACCTGGGACAGCCTACGAGCAGTACTTC. Translated, it gives CASSPGTAYEQYF. The chain employs TRBV18 and TRBJ2-7, with 7 bases matching TRBD1. Germline trimming cut 3 bases from V and 2 bases from J; bases unmatched to any gene: 1. The germline V gene encodes CDR1 KGHSH and CDR2 LQKENI. The CDR3 is 13 amino acids.

The rearrangement joins TRBV30 to TRBJ2-7, with D tentatively TRBD2 (5 bases). The CDR3 has 13 residues. Germline V lookup: CDR1 GTSNPN, CDR2 SVGIG (reference sequence). The V and J ends lost 3 bases and 1 base respectively, with 10 bases between them. CDR3 sequence reads: CAWRTSGSYEQYF. The CDR3 nucleotides read TGTGCCTGGAGGACCAGCGGATCCTACGAGCAGTACTTC.

The CDR3 reads CSASAGGPSQETQYF. The DNA of the CDR3 is TGCAGTGCTAGTGCGGGAGGGCCCTCCCAAGAGACCCAGTACTTC. This chain connects TRBV20-1 to TRBJ2-5, with 9 nucleotides matching TRBD2. The CDR3 sequence is 15 residues long. Trimming removed 3 bases from V and 1 base from J; junction bases left unmatched: 6. The germline CDR1 and CDR2 sequences are DFQATT and SNEGSKA (reference sequence).

As concerns this clone: Germline and junction disagree at one end, which may indicate a read error. The CDR3 here is CASTLAATGVDTEAFF. The CDR3 region has the DNA TGTGCCAGCACCTTAGCGGCGACAGGGGTTGATACTGAAGCTTTCTTT. The chain employs TRBV7-9 and TRBJ1-1; 8 nucleotides line up with TRBD1. This CDR3 is built from 16 residues. Germline lookup yields CDR1 SEHNR and CDR2 FQNEAQ (reference sequence).

In this sample, this clone turned up once. The J gene is TRBJ1-1, the V gene TRBV4-2; maybe TRBD1 (5 bases). The CDR3 sequence is 16 residues long. CDR1 is LGHNA, CDR2 YNFKEQ, per germline. V dropped 1 base and J dropped 4 bases, with 16 bases sitting between them. The CDR3 here is CASSQVTRRRGTEAFF. The CDR3 region has the DNA TGTGCCAGCAGCCAAGTGACCAGGAGGAGGGGCACTGAAGCTTTCTTT.

The chain is built from TRBV11-3 and TRBJ2-5; the match to TRBD2 covers 8 bases. The CDR3 loop spans 16 amino acids. Germline lookup yields CDR1 SGHNT and CDR2 YENEEA. V trimming: 5 bases; J trimming: 2 bases; junction bases outside the gene matches: 10. The CDR3 DNA reads TGTGCCAGCAGCCAGGGGCCGAGCGGGGGACAAGAGACCCAGTACTTC. It encodes CASSQGPSGGQETQYF.

About this clone itself: In the same sample, other DNA sequences code for this CDR3. The V gene is TRBV18, the J gene TRBJ1-2; TRBD1 matches at 9 bases. The germline V gene has CDR1 KGHSH and CDR2 LQKENI. V trimming: 3 bases; J trimming: 8 bases; junction bases outside the gene matches: 1. The CDR3 consists of 12 residues. DNA for the CDR3: TGTGCCAGCTCACCGGGACAGGGCGGCTACACCTTC. The encoded protein is CASSPGQGGYTF. Full variable domain (outside the CDR3, taken from reference TRBV18 and TRBJ1-2): NAGVMQNPRHLVRRRGQEARLRCSPMKGHSHVYWYRQLPEEGLKFMVYLQKENIIDESGMPKERFSAEFPKEGPSILRIQQVVRGDSAAYFCASSPGQGGYTFGSGTRLTVV.

The chain combines TRBV19 with TRBJ2-7; a weak D match, TRBD1 (6 bases). V lost 6 bases, J lost 2 bases, and 14 bases lay in between. Germline V CDR1 and CDR2: LNHDA, SQIVND (reference sequence). CDR3 size: 14 residues. CDR3 in DNA: TGTGCCAGTAGCATGACCAGGGGAACCTACGAGCAGTACTTC. It translates to CASSMTRGTYEQYF.

Points on this clone: Other DNA sequences in this specimen translate into the identical CDR3. This rearrangement joins TRBV27 to TRBJ2-3; TRBD2 matches at 9 bases. There are 14 residues in the CDR3. V shed 6 bases and J 1 base; nucleotides not matched to a gene: 2. CDR1 and CDR2 (germline): MNHEY, SMNVEV (reference sequence). CDR3 sequence (DNA): TGTGCCAGCAGACTAGCGGGTGGCACAGATACGCAGTATTTT. The encoded protein is CASRLAGGTDTQYF.

The CDR3 DNA reads TGTGCCAGCAGTTACTCTGGGGCCACCGGGGAGCTGTTTTTT. It encodes CASSYSGATGELFF. The rearrangement uses TRBV6-5 and TRBJ2-2, with D maybe TRBD1 (5 bases). Per germline, CDR1 MNHEY and CDR2 SVGAGI. Deletions cut 0 bases from V and 4 bases from J, with 6 bases between. The CDR3 runs to 14 residues.

V usage is TRBV28 and J usage is TRBJ1-5; possibly TRBD1 for D (5 bases). The CDR3 contains 17 residues. Germline CDR1 is MDHEN and CDR2 is SYDVKM. V lost 3 bases and J 4 bases, leaving 19 bases between the germline ends. The chain's CDR3 is CASSFVGRTGHNQPQHF. CDR3 DNA: TGTGCCAGCAGTTTTGTTGGAAGAACAGGTCATAATCAGCCCCAGCATTTT.